This T cell receptor beta chain came from a study of a mutant IDH1 vaccine in newly diagnosed glioma (dated by TCRdb to about 2021). Turning to the overall study: Of the 32 patients who were treated, around 60% were male and approximately 38% were female, and the mean age was around 43 years. Peripheral blood was drawn at six visits: V03 (baseline), V05, V07, V10, V12 and V13. Longitudinal TCRB deep sequencing was performed for about two dozen treated patients wherever samples were available for exploratory analyses. Prior to enrollment, patients had been given standard therapy consisting of radiotherapy alone, temozolomide alone, or radiochemotherapy with temozolomide, with the combination given to most patients.

Concerning this clone itself: Its antigen specificity is not known. Per-nucleotide qualities are absent, and no much larger clonotype sits a single base away.

Library construction relied on the immunoSEQ multiplex PCR assay. Following the manufacturer's protocol, the hsTCRB Kit was used to amplify rearranged TCR beta chain sequences. An Illumina MiSeq was used to sequence the TCRB libraries. The original methods were these. Demultiplexing, trimming and gene mapping were performed with the kit vendor's proprietary platform. TCRdb re-hosts the immuneACCESS table, in-frame sequences only. Its copies lack some clones; in the studies checked, an unresolved V gene accounts for under half of them, and the cause for the rest is not known. Clone size and V and J calls were adopted from that table, with D and trimming inferred from the DNA. For this sample the table gives tens of thousands of clones, of which 80% to 90% were detected only once. The ten largest clones add up to 2.9% of the sample. Paper-wide results and their limitations: The authors noted that analyses of patient blood samples could not be reproduced because of sample limitations. Immune responses induced by the vaccine were seen in about 93% of patients across multiple MHC alleles. PBMC samples for TCRB deep sequencing were selected based on availability. Pseudoprogression seemed to be unrelated to changes in the top peripheral T cell clonotypes found by TCRB sequencing.

The sample's time point label is to be understood as: baseline, week 1 (first vaccination visit). Sample treatment or condition, as interpreted from the label and publication: pre-vaccination baseline after standard-of-care therapy. Newly diagnosed WHO grade 3 or 4 IDH1-mutant astrocytomas showing loss of nuclear ATRX were present in the donors. The samples were drawn from NOA16, a multicentre, single-arm, open-label phase I trial in Germany that tested a mutant IDH1 peptide vaccine in humans for the first time. Blood drawn at visit V03 was used as the baseline sample for immunogenicity testing. Genomic DNA for TCRB sequencing was extracted from EDTA blood using the DNeasy Blood and Tissue Kit. V is cut by 0 bases and J by 6 bases, and the space between the germline ends is 11 bases. Via the germline V gene, CDR1 is SGHTA and CDR2 FQGNSA. The CDR3 measures 14 amino acids from cysteine to phenylalanine. CDR3 DNA only is kept here, 42 bases in frame from base 1.

The receptor chain draws on TRBV7-2 and TRBJ1-1; the D gene cannot be named for sure. Sequenced material: PBMCs, taken from a glioma patient treated with radiotherapy, temozolomide or both. The sequence was obtained from a man in his thirties or forties with glioma. The CDR3 sequence is CASSLALRNAEAFF. Here is the DNA: TGTGCCAGCAGCTTAGCGCTTAGAAACGCTGAAGCTTTCTTT.